This T cell receptor (beta chain) was sequenced during a study of cytomegalovirus exposure and HLA in healthy donors (dated by TCRdb to 2017 to 2019). For the wider study: An earlier analysis of about 560 of the donors reported 250 to 350 Gb of sequence data and 95 million to 120 million unique TCR beta sequences obtained from about 170 million T cells. An early release covering some 640 HLA-typed donors comprised approximately 300 gigabases of sequencing data and roughly 86 million unique TCR sequences. Of the approximately 400 genotyped donors, approximately 80% fell in the genetic ancestry cluster associated with self-reported Caucasian donors. The study aimed to test whether signatures of past pathogen exposure could be identified by cataloging public T cell receptors. The T cell repertoires of 670 or so subjects were profiled by immunosequencing and related to cytomegalovirus serostatus. Besides the first cohort of some 670 subjects, a separate validation cohort made up of over a hundred different subjects was used. To predict cytomegalovirus infection status, the study brought together high-throughput TCR immunosequencing, statistical association of individual TCRs with disease status, and machine learning. A later analysis re-examined previously published TCR beta repertoires from roughly 650 donors and added high-resolution HLA genotyping to investigate patterns of TCR occurrence. In the later analysis, no new phenotypic data were used to find candidate immune exposures; instead, reliance was placed on TCR beta sequences and their occurrence across donors. An earlier analysis of nearly 600 of the donors applied high-throughput TCR beta sequencing to assess whether each TCR beta V gene segment acted as functional or pseudogenic. Donor age, sex, ethnicity and CMV serostatus were compiled alongside the repertoire data. Genome-wide SNP genotypes for about three fifths of the 666 donors were used in a later genetic analysis, which treated that subset as a discovery cohort. All discovery cohort repertoires had been generated using a single sequencing platform. HLA typing covered class I and class II loci at four-digit resolution. Typing coverage differed by locus: A, B, C, DRB1 and DQB1 were typed in roughly 620-640 donors, DQA1 in approximately 520, DPA1 in nearly 610, and DPB1 in 400 to 480. Five DR-DQ haplotypes were handled as single units for association and clustering because linkage in the cohort was strong. Among some 400 genotyped donors of the cohort, an average of roughly 230,000 unique TCR beta nucleotide sequences was sequenced per donor, of which approximately 18% were non-productive. The paper as a whole reports these results and caveats: A later analysis found that most CMV-associated TCR beta chains appeared HLA-restricted, with HLA associations seemingly driven largely by CMV exposure. According to a later genetic analysis, donors in an Asian-associated ancestry cluster had fewer N-insertions in productive TCRs than the roughly 670-donor mean. Strong co-occurrence of HLA alleles, especially DR and DQ, made assigning TCR associations to individual alleles difficult. The authors suggested that the approach could potentially be extended to other disease states and immunological phenotypes. A later analysis found that HLA-associated TCR beta chains were more clonally expanded and had lower generation probabilities than equally common non-associated chains. In the study, around 150 TCR beta chains were listed as associated with cytomegalovirus. The 87-base-pair reads could not distinguish some IMGT-functional V segments, including TRBV6-2 and TRBV6-3, so those segments were excluded. According to a later analysis, parvovirus B19, influenza, CMV and Epstein-Barr virus appeared linked to several top co-occurrence clusters. In a later analysis, more than 15,000 TCR beta sequences were associated with specific HLA alleles at a false discovery rate of 0.05. The classifier was reported to diagnose cytomegalovirus status with high specificity and sensitivity in both the original and validation cohorts. In a later genetic analysis, a missense DCLRE1C variant was associated with V-gene and J-gene trimming of TCR beta chains, and the association was replicated in an independent cohort. A further reported finding was that TCR beta sequences accurately predicted the HLA-A and HLA-B alleles for most subjects in the first cohort. In a later analysis, the rate of TCR association differed among HLA loci, with DRB1 alleles having the most associated TCRs and HLA-C alleles having the fewest. Immune exposure information for the cohort was limited to CMV serostatus. The cohort was sequenced for TCR beta chains only, and without alpha or paired-chain data the features that could be detected were limited. A group of highly shared sequence variants was considered likely to be a technical artifact of the sequencing pipeline. Sequencing depth was assumed to be roughly uniform across donors in the presence/absence analyses, though that assumption may not hold. Linkage disequilibrium might explain the correlated functional status among segregating V segments, but an unknown experimental factor could not be excluded. Broadly in line with IMGT annotations, most TCR beta V segments showed up in productive rearrangements about 87% or about 30% of the time in an earlier analysis of a few hundred of the donors. Over 15 rarely observed V segments, including chromosome 9 orphons, were excluded from the earlier analysis of about 610 of the donors because counts were too low. Because HLA typing was unavailable for some donors at each locus, only the typed subset was used in association tests. A few of the identified cytomegalovirus-associated TCR beta chains were confirmed in vitro to be specific for cytomegalovirus antigens. Most TCR sequences were observed very rarely across donors, whereas some public TCRs were present in many individuals.

In total, approximately 610 healthy bone marrow donors made up the cohort. Cohort members were all nominally healthy when sampled, although unrecorded immune exposures were likely present. The donor was CMV seronegative and belonged to the group of around 350 seronegative cohort members. Each donor provided a peripheral blood sample, and peripheral blood mononuclear cells were used for TCR beta sequencing. Genomic DNA was extracted from the blood cell samples with the Qiagen DNeasy Blood Extraction Kit. The CDR3 holds 18 amino acids from the cysteine to the phenylalanine. The entry retains the CDR3 DNA only, 54 bases that are in frame from base 1. The germline V gene encodes CDR1 SGHTA and CDR2 FQGNSA. The germline V and J ends show losses of 5 bases and 4 bases respectively, and no gene match explains 16 bases of the junction. As for this clone: Its antigen remains undetermined.

The method was the immunoSEQ multiplex PCR assay. A mixture of 60 forward primers for TCR Vbeta segments and 13 reverse primers for TCR Jbeta segments was used in the multiplex PCR. A multiplex PCR assay on genomic DNA amplified the CDR3 region of rearranged TCR beta genes. The amplified TCR beta libraries were sequenced on the Illumina HiSeq System as 87-base-pair reads. The source study handled its data this way. Across the 666 repertoires, a later analysis counted 80 million or so unique TCR beta chains, roughly 11 million of which were shared by at least two donors. Raw reads were error-corrected and collapsed into unique sequences with a nearest-neighbor algorithm that merged closely related sequences to remove PCR and sequencing errors. CDR3 sequences were aligned to IMGT reference sequences to assign V, D and J gene segments. For a sequence to be retained, a match of at least six nucleotides to both a V gene segment and a J gene segment was required. Rearrangements were called productive when the CDR3 lacked stop codons and stayed in frame with V and J; all others were non-productive. Following IMGT convention, CDR3 was defined as the stretch from the second conserved V-encoded cysteine up to the conserved J-encoded phenylalanine. Sequences without an unambiguous match to a single V gene segment were excluded from the earlier analysis of 450 to 650 of the donors. An earlier analysis of 587 of the donors called V segments functional above 56.7% productive rearrangements and segregating when the between-donor standard deviation exceeded 5%. To diagnose cytomegalovirus status from the catalog of TCR beta chain sequences, a statistical classification framework was built. V and J gene assignment, in a later analysis, came from comparing TCR nucleotide sequences with IMGT/GENE-DB human TR gene sequences. A later analysis assigned CDR3 sequences and most-parsimonious VDJ recombination scenarios with the TCRdist pipeline. In a later analysis, each TCR beta chain was defined by its CDR3 amino acid sequence together with its V-gene family, and reads without a unique V-gene family were excluded. A later analysis removed several hundred highly shared, low-generation-probability nucleotide sequences to deal with suspected cross-contamination and a sequencing artifact. A later analysis calculated a clonal expansion index for each public chain from normalized within-repertoire ranks of inferred template counts. A later analysis computed generation probabilities with a VDJ recombination model fitted to out-of-frame rearrangements, and checked the results against IGoR. A later analysis scored TCR-TCR, TCR-HLA and TCR-CMV co-occurrence with hypergeometric tests, applying a repertoire-size bias correction to TCR pairs. False discovery rates were estimated in a later analysis by permuting HLA or CMV assignments 20 times. A later analysis grouped co-occurring TCRs with DBSCAN, adding TCRdist sequence similarity when clustering within HLA-allele-positive subsets. Co-occurrence clustering excluded repertoires with fewer than 30,000 or more than 120,000 public chains, plus five with anomalous nucleotide sharing. Imported from immuneACCESS, the table was reduced by TCRdb to in-frame sequences with V and J called. These copies leave out some clones; in studies compared against another copy, an unresolved V gene accounts for under half, and the cause of the remainder is not known. The DNA was the basis for D and trimming; V, J and clone size are from that table. The sample's clone listing holds some 110,000 clones. The biggest ten clones account for more than 0.9% of the sample.

The sequenced sample was PBMCs. This TCR derives from a young man in good health and CMV-seronegative. The chain is made from TRBV7-2 and TRBJ2-1, with 8 middle bases fitting TRBD1. The DNA sequence is TGTGCCAGCAGCAGGTACTATGGAGACAGGGGAATTTACAATGAGCAGTTCTTC. Its translation reads: CASSRYYGDRGIYNEQFF. This CDR3, with the reference TRBV7-2 and TRBJ2-1 proteins standing in past its ends, gives the full variable domain GAGVSQSPSNKVTEKGKDVELRCDPISGHTALYWYRQSLGQGLEFLIYFQGNSAPDKSGLPSDRFSAERTGGSVSTLTIQRTQQEDSAVYLCASSRYYGDRGIYNEQFFGPGTRLTVL.